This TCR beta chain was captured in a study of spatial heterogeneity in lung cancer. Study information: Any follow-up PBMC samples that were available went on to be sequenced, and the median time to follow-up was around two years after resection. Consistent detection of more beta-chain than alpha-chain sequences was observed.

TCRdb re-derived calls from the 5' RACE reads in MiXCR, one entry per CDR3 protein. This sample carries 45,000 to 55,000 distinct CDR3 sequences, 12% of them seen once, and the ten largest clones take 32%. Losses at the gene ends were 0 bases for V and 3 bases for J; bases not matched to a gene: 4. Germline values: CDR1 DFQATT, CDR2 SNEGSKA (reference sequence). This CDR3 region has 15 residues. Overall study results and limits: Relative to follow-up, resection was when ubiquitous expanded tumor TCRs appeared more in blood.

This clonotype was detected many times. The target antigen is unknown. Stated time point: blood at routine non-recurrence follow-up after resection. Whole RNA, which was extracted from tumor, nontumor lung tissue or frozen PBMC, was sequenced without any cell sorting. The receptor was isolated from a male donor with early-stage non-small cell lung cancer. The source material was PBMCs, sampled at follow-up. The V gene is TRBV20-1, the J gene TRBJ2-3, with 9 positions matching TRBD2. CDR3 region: CSARERGGATDTQYF. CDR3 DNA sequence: TGCAGTGCTAGAGAGCGGGGGGGCGCGACAGATACGCAGTATTTT.